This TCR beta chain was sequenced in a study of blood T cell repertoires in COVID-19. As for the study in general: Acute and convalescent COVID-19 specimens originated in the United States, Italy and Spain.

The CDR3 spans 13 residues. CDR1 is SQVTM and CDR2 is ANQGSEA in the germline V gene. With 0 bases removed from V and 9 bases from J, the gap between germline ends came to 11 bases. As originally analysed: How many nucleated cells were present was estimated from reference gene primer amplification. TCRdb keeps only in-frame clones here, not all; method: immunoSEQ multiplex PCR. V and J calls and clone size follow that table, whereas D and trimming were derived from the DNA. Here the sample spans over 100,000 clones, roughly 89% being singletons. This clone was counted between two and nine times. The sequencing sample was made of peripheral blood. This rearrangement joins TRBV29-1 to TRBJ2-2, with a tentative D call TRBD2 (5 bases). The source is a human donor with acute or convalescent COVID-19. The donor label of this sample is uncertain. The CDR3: CSVEDRTGRELFF. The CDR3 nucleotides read TGCAGCGTTGAAGACCGGACTGGAAGGGAGCTGTTTTTT.